These 3 T cell receptor beta chains were sequenced from one sample in a study of blood T cell repertoires in COVID-19. The table came from immunoSEQ multiplex PCR; TCRdb's copy has only in-frame clones and leaves some out. The table includes fewer than 300,000 clones, roughly 91% detected once. Sequencing was carried out using peripheral blood. These receptors all come from a woman aged 35 to 49 who had recovered from COVID-19.

The chain couples TRBV10-2 to TRBJ1-5, with 12 bases aligning to TRBD1. Trimming took 0 bases from V and 7 from J; bases not matched to a gene: 4. The CDR3 sequence is 16 residues long. CDR1 and CDR2 (germline): WSHSY, SAAADI. The CDR3 DNA reads as TGCGCCAGCAGTGAGTCCGGGACAGGGGGCTGGCAGCCCCAGCATTTT. Residues: CASSESGTGGWQPQHF.

CDR3 sequence: CASSPSGVPTDTQYF. CDR3 in DNA: TGTGCCAGCAGCCCCAGCGGGGTACCCACAGATACGCAGTATTTT. The chain couples TRBV7-6 to TRBJ2-3; TRBD2 agrees at 7 bases. CDR1 is SGHVS and CDR2 is FNYEAQ in the germline V gene. This CDR3 spans 15 amino acids. V shed 5 bases, J shed 2 bases, and the junction held 7 bases outside the gene matches. Supplemented by reference TRBV7-6 and TRBJ2-3, the full variable domain reads GAGVSQSPRYKVTKRGQDVALRCDPISGHVSLYWYRQALGQGPEFLTYFNYEAQQDKSGLPNDRFSAERPEGSISTLTIQRTEQRDSAMYRCASSPSGVPTDTQYFGPGTRLTVL.

V and J are TRBV6-2 or TRBV6-3 and TRBJ1-2, with 7 bases lining up with TRBD1. Germline V gene sequence: CDR1 MNHEY, CDR2 SVGEGT. The junction had 3 bases not matched to a gene; V was cut back by 2 bases and J by 0 bases. CDR3 length: 15 residues. CDR3 protein: CASSYTGTANYGYTF. The DNA for the CDR3 is TGTGCCAGCAGTTACACCGGGACAGCTAACTATGGCTACACCTTC.